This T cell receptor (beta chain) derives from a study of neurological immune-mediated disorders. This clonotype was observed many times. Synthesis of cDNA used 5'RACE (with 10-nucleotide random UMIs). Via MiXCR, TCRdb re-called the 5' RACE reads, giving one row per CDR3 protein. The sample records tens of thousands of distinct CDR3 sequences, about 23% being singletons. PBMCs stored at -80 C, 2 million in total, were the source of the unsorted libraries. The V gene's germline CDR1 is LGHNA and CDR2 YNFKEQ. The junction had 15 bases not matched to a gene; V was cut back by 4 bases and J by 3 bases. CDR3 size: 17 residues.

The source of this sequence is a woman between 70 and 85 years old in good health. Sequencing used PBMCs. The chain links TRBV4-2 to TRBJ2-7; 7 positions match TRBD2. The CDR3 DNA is TGTGCCAGCAGCCCGCTCTCAGAGGCTAGCGGAAACTACGAGCAGTACTTC. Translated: CASSPLSEASGNYEQYF.